This T cell receptor beta chain originates from a study of OX40 agonist ivuxolimab in advanced cancers. Study-level information: Two cutaneous melanoma patients and one hepatocellular carcinoma patient, three in all, had partial responses.

Germline V lookup: CDR1 SNHLY, CDR2 FYNNEI. This CDR3 is built from 14 residues. Of note for this clone: One junction end does not reproduce the germline sequence, and a read error may be involved.

This table comes from immunoSEQ multiplex PCR, and its TCRdb copy is limited to in-frame clones, with some not included. The data hold more than 40,000 clones, with approximately 91% observed a single time. V and J are TRBV2 and TRBJ2-2; 11 positions match TRBD2. This TCR came from an adult with an advanced solid tumor such as melanoma, head and neck, liver or kidney cancer. This specimen was CD4+ or CD8+ T cells sorted from blood, taken in a trial of the OX40 agonist ivuxolimab. CDR3 sequence reads: CGSWGLAVTGELFF. As DNA, the CDR3 is TGTGGCAGCTGGGGACTAGCGGTTACCGGGGAGCTGTTTTTT.